Listed below are T cell receptor beta chains from one sample, sequenced in a study of CD8+ T cells in alopecia areata. The assay was immunoSEQ multiplex PCR, and TCRdb's table has in-frame clones only and misses some. The table shows 120,000 or so clones, with approximately 60% occurring only once. The source material was CD4+ T cells sorted from blood, sampled at week 4, from a patient treated with tofacitinib. All receptors derive from a human donor with alopecia areata. CDR3s include the opening cysteine and the closing phenylalanine or tryptophan.

TRBV30	TRBJ1-5	CAWSTDWGQGDQPQHF
TRBV30	TRBJ1-5	CAWSVWDRGNQPQHF
TRBV4-1	TRBJ2-5	CASSQGRQETQYF
TRBV14	TRBJ1-2	CASSQDLATRVGYTF
TRBV30	TRBJ2-1	CAWSKGLAGVNEQFF
TRBV5-6	TRBJ2-1	CASSLSTGSYNEQFF
TRBV4-2	TRBJ2-5	CASSSRGAGGQETQYF
TRBV2	TRBJ2-7	CASRPGGDEQYF
TRBV7-3	TRBJ1-1	CASSLTNEQANTEAFF
TRBV2	TRBJ2-5	CASSEEGAPQTQYF
TRBV2	TRBJ2-7	CASSKDSYEQYF
TRBV6-6	TRBJ2-6	CASNAPSGANVLTF
TRBV30	TRBJ1-3	CAWSVSGNTIYF
TRBV25-1	TRBJ2-7	CASRGLAGDEQYF
TRBV30	TRBJ2-7	CAWSVLFREQYF
TRBV29-1	TRBJ2-3	CSAEGGRKTDTQYF
TRBV7-2	TRBJ2-7	CASSLLATLDEQYF
TRBV29-1	TRBJ2-1	CSVEKGGGYEQFF
TRBV19	TRBJ1-1	CASIMTGRGTEAFF
TRBV30	TRBJ1-4	CAWSPGQANEKLFF
TRBV10-3	TRBJ2-3	CAISSGTGGDTQYF
TRBV29-1	TRBJ1-2	CSEGGPNYGYTF
TRBV25-1	TRBJ2-5	CASSNPGQGASETQYF
TRBV27	TRBJ2-4	CASGPLRSIQYF
TRBV25-1	TRBJ2-7	CASRETGGDEQYF